The present T cell receptor beta chain was sequenced within a study of blood T cells in healthy people across ages. The CDR3 is made up of 15 amino acids. Between the trimmed V and J ends, which lost 7 bases and 5 bases, there was a span of 17 bases. CDR1 MDHEN and CDR2 SYDVKM come from the germline V gene. Extracted total RNA amounted to at least 5 micrograms for each sample. Findings and caveats of the study: Shifts in expanded clonotypes may have been confounded by donor CMV status, which was unknown. PBMCs were not sorted, which prevented a conclusive comparison of naive versus antigen-experienced cells. Greater diversity and more naive CD4+ cells were seen in long-lived donors than in aged donors.

To note about this clonotype: Antigen specificity is unknown.

With a J-beta primer mix and a sample-barcoded 5' primer, a second PCR ran 7 to 11 cycles. TCRdb re-derived calls from the 5' RACE reads in MiXCR, one entry per CDR3 protein. The table includes 2 million or so distinct CDR3 sequences, around 48% detected once. This clonotype was sampled from a woman in her thirties or forties in good health. Sequenced: blood. The chain links TRBV28 to TRBJ1-4; D is perhaps TRBD1 (6 bases). The CDR3 region is CASTKGGAVNEKLFF. CDR3 in DNA: TGTGCCAGCACTAAGGGGGGGGCTGTAAATGAAAAACTGTTTTTT.